This T cell receptor (beta chain) appears in the sequencing data of a study of T-cell reconstitution after alpha-beta-depleted transplantation in children (TCRdb year 2016). Regarding the study in general: The study quantitatively tracked T-cell immune reconstitution after TCRalphabeta/CD19-depleted allogeneic hematopoietic cell transplantation in children using TCR repertoire profiling.

The library was generated by PCR. The sequencer was an Illumina HiSeq 2500. To normalize quantification of the TCRbeta repertoire, the TCR libraries were built with molecular barcoding that relied on unique molecular identifiers. The public reads were quality trimmed at Q25 with fastp and then assembled into clones with MiXCR by TCRdb, keeping productive beta chains. CDR3 protein duplicates are merged, each entry listing the most common genes and DNA. The sample table shows roughly 200,000 distinct CDR3 sequences, and around 10% are seen once. The ten largest clonotypes hold around 6.2% of the sample. Including cysteine and phenylalanine, the CDR3 has 14 amino acids. Just the 42-base CDR3 DNA is kept, in frame starting at base 1. V and J are trimmed by 7 bases and 1 base, and the gene matches miss 5 bases of the junction. For CDR1 and CDR2, the germline V gene (reference sequence) lists LGHDT and YNNKEL.

This clonotype has ten or more counts. Its antigen is unknown. Base quality data are lacking; no much larger clone is found one base away. The sequence derives from a human donor who donated a stem cell graft to a child with acute lymphoblastic leukemia. This chain joins TRBV3-1 to TRBJ1-2; 8 nucleotides in the junction match TRBD1. This specimen was PBMCs from the stem cell graft donor, taken from the stem cell graft. At the DNA level, the sequence is TGTGCCAGCACCCACGACAGGGGTAACTATGGCTACACCTTC. It is translated as CASTHDRGNYGYTF.